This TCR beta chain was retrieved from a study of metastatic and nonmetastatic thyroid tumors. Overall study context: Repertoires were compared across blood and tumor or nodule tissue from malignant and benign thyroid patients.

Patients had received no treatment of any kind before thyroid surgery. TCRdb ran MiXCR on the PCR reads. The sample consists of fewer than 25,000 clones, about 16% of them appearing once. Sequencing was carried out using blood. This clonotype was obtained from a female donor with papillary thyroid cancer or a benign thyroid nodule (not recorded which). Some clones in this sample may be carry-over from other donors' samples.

The CDR3 here is CASSEGLNGNTIYF. The CDR3 DNA is TGTGCCAGCAGTGAAGGGCTAAATGGAAACACCATATATTTT. The genes are TRBV2 and TRBJ1-3; D ambiguous. V was pared by 1 base and J by 3 bases, with 7 bases between. Per the germline V gene, CDR1 is SNHLY and CDR2 is FYNNEI. The CDR3 loop spans 14 amino acids.